This T cell receptor (beta chain) was documented in a study of siplizumab effects on memory and regulatory T cells. This CDR3 has 16 amino acids. V lost 4 bases to trimming and J lost 3 bases; unmatched junction nucleotides: 13. CDR1 is SGHNT and CDR2 is YYREEE in the germline V gene (reference sequence). Profiled with immunoSEQ multiplex PCR; TCRdb holds only in-frame clones, not every one. The sample has around 97,000 clones, about 93% seen once. The TCR was taken from a human donor in good health. The rearrangement links TRBV5-4 to TRBJ2-7; 7 bases agree with TRBD1. Sequencing was carried out using non-Treg CD4+ T cells sorted from blood. DNA of the CDR3: TGTGCCAGCAGCAGTACTTATAGGGACAGCGTCTACGAGCAGTACTTC. Amino acids: CASSSTYRDSVYEQYF.